This T cell receptor beta chain was documented in a study of cytomegalovirus exposure and HLA in healthy donors. Study-level background: Among about 190 million T cells, an earlier analysis found 120 million or so unique TCR beta sequences.

Turning to this clone: Its specificity is not known.

This PCR relied on a set of 60 Vbeta primers and 13 Jbeta primers. The method was immunoSEQ multiplex PCR; TCRdb's version includes in-frame clones alone and lacks a portion of them. The sample carries 140,000 to 150,000 clones, roughly four fifths recorded once. Study results and limitations: In most subjects, TCR beta sequences reportedly gave accurate predictions of HLA-A and HLA-B alleles. A later analysis linked a missense DCLRE1C variant to TCR beta V- and J-gene trimming. The authors later found most CMV-associated TCR beta chains appeared HLA-restricted.

The sequence derives from a woman aged 55-69 years in good health and CMV-seropositive. Sequencing was carried out using PBMCs.

CDR3 amino acids: CASSFSAVSGANVLTF. The CDR3 DNA is TGCGCCAGCAGCTTCTCAGCGGTCTCTGGGGCCAACGTCCTGACTTTC. V and J are TRBV5-1 and TRBJ2-6, with D tentatively TRBD2 (5 bases). The germline V gene has CDR1 SGHRS and CDR2 YFSETQ. Trimming left V 2 bases short and J 0 bases short, with 9 bases between. The CDR3 has 16 amino acids.